These T cell receptor beta chains were read from a single sample in a study of blood T cell repertoires in COVID-19. TCRdb's copy holds only in-frame clones and misses some; the assay was immunoSEQ multiplex PCR. The sample holds approximately 300,000 clones, 90% seen once. Specimen: PBMCs or T cells enriched from blood (not recorded which). Receptors originate from a woman under 40 who had been exposed to COVID-19. Both conserved end residues are part of each CDR3. D genes are given only for firm matches. Size is omitted from some rows. Given values are once, few, many or a class for expanded clones.

J gene	V gene	D gene	clone size	CDR3 protein	CDR3 DNA
TRBJ1-2	TRBV10-3	NA	NA	CAISESKQIYGYTF	TGTGCCATCAGTGAATCGAAACAGATCTATGGCTACACCTTC
TRBJ1-5	TRBV24-1	NA	once	CATSDLQGFNQPQHF	TGTGCCACCAGTGATCTACAGGGTTTCAATCAGCCCCAGCATTTT
TRBJ2-1	TRBV7-2	TRBD1	once	CASSLTGVREQFF	TGTGCCAGCAGCTTAACAGGGGTCCGAGAGCAGTTCTTC
TRBJ1-2	TRBV5-5	NA	NA	CASSLGGTTYGYTF	TGTGCCAGCAGCTTGGGAGGGACTACCTATGGCTACACCTTC
TRBJ2-7	TRBV5-1	TRBD1	NA	CAHTLPRTGGSYEQYF	TGCGCCCATACTTTGCCCCGGACAGGGGGGTCCTACGAGCAGTACTTC
TRBJ1-2	TRBV18	NA	NA	CASSPPGGDGPNHYTF	TGTGCCAGCTCACCACCGGGGGGGGACGGCCCGAACCACTACACCTTC
TRBJ1-5	TRBV7-6	NA	NA	CASSSRVGNNQPQHF	TGTGCCAGCAGCTCCAGGGTCGGTAACAATCAGCCCCAGCATTTT
TRBJ2-2	TRBV7-7	NA	NA	CASSIQGSGELFF	TGTGCCAGCAGCATTCAGGGATCCGGGGAGCTGTTTTTT
TRBJ1-5	TRBV5-6	NA	NA	CASSLAPGDQPQHF	TGTGCCAGCAGCTTGGCCCCAGGGGACCAGCCCCAGCATTTT
TRBJ1-6	TRBV5-1	TRBD1	NA	CASSLGQGHNSPLHF	TGCGCCAGCAGCTTGGGACAGGGACATAATTCACCCCTCCACTTT
TRBJ1-5	TRBV11-3	NA	NA	CASSFWTVKSPNQPQHF	TGTGCCAGCAGCTTCTGGACAGTTAAATCCCCAAATCAGCCCCAGCATTTT
TRBJ2-7	TRBV7-9	TRBD1	NA	CASSFGQGSYEQYF	TGTGCCAGCAGCTTCGGACAGGGGAGCTACGAGCAGTACTTC
TRBJ2-7	TRBV5-6	NA	NA	CASSLAGSYEQYF	TGTGCCAGCAGCTTGGCCGGGAGCTACGAGCAGTACTTC
TRBJ2-5	TRBV2	TRBD1	NA	CASSEGQGGETQYF	TGTGCCAGCAGTGAAGGACAGGGCGGGGAGACCCAGTACTTC
TRBJ1-1	TRBV7-9	TRBD1	NA	CASSLRWTGVPNTEAFF	TGTGCCAGCAGCTTAAGGTGGACAGGGGTACCGAACACTGAAGCTTTCTTT
TRBJ2-2	TRBV3-1/TRBV3-2	TRBD2	NA	CASSRSSGVNTGELFF	TGTGCCAGCAGCCGCTCTAGCGGGGTAAACACCGGGGAGCTGTTTTTT
TRBJ2-4	TRBV4-2	TRBD2	NA	CASSQGGLAGTIAKNIQYF	TGTGCCAGCAGCCAAGGGGGTCTAGCGGGGACAATAGCCAAAAACATTCAGTACTTC
TRBJ1-2	TRBV6-5	NA	once	CASSNKQGPGYTF	TGTGCCAGCAGTAACAAACAGGGACCTGGCTACACCTTC
TRBJ1-2	TRBV6-1	NA	NA	CASSEGFPGQRHYGYTF	TGTGCCAGCAGTGAGGGGTTCCCCGGACAGCGTCACTATGGCTACACCTTC
TRBJ1-1	TRBV29-1	TRBD1	NA	CSVSQGVWTEAFF	TGCAGCGTGTCACAGGGGGTCTGGACTGAAGCTTTCTTT
TRBJ2-7	TRBV19	TRBD1	NA	CATTTGTGFYEQYF	TGTGCCACCACCACCGGGACAGGGTTCTACGAGCAGTACTTC
TRBJ2-1	TRBV6-2/TRBV6-3	NA	NA	CASSYGRGQGGEQFF	TGTGCCAGCAGTTATGGTCGAGGGCAAGGGGGTGAGCAGTTCTTC
TRBJ1-1	TRBV5-1	TRBD1	NA	CASSPPGQGLTEAFF	TGCGCCAGCAGCCCGCCGGGACAGGGCCTCACTGAAGCTTTCTTT
TRBJ2-3	TRBV18	NA	few	CASSLDYQDTQYF	TGTGCCAGCTCACTTGATTACCAGGATACGCAGTATTTT
TRBJ1-1	TRBV11-2	TRBD1	NA	CASSSTGGLTEAFF	TGTGCCAGCAGCTCGACAGGGGGCCTGACTGAAGCTTTCTTT
TRBJ1-2	TRBV5-4	NA	once	CASSLVAANYTF	TGTGCCAGCAGCTTGGTTGCGGCAAACTACACCTTC
TRBJ1-5	TRBV9	NA	NA	CASSEGVSNQPQHF	TGTGCCAGCAGCGAAGGGGTGAGCAATCAGCCCCAGCATTTT
TRBJ2-3	TRBV7-2	TRBD1	once	CASSLATGGSGDTQYF	TGTGCCAGCAGCTTAGCGACAGGGGGTTCGGGAGATACGCAGTATTTT
TRBJ1-3	TRBV7-8	NA	once	CASSFRAGNTIYF	TGTGCCAGCAGCTTTAGAGCTGGAAACACCATATATTTT
TRBJ2-3	TRBV7-2	TRBD2	NA	CASSLGRASGGLSTDTQYF	TGTGCCAGCAGCTTAGGACGGGCTAGCGGGGGTCTTAGCACAGATACGCAGTATTTT
TRBJ2-7	TRBV7-2	TRBD1	NA	CASTRDREHEQYF	TGTGCCAGCACGCGGGACAGGGAACACGAGCAGTACTTC
TRBJ2-7	TRBV4-2	TRBD2	once	CASSQEGAGEPYEQYF	TGTGCCAGCAGCCAAGAAGGTGCGGGGGAACCCTACGAGCAGTACTTC
TRBJ1-2	TRBV19	TRBD1	NA	CASSMRTGSQGYTF	TGTGCCAGTAGTATGCGGACAGGGTCGCAGGGCTACACCTTC
TRBJ2-3	TRBV2	TRBD2	NA	CASTRGRGGGTDTQYF	TGTGCCAGCACCCGAGGGAGGGGCGGTGGTACAGATACGCAGTATTTT
TRBJ2-5	TRBV11-2	TRBD1	NA	CASSLAGTGEETQYF	TGTGCCAGCAGCTTAGCCGGGACAGGGGAAGAGACCCAGTACTTC
TRBJ1-1	TRBV29-1	NA	NA	CSADLGNTEAFF	TGCAGCGCCGATCTAGGGAACACTGAAGCTTTCTTT
TRBJ2-7	TRBV7-9	NA	once	CASSLDREQYF	TGTGCCAGCAGTTTAGACCGGGAGCAGTACTTC
TRBJ1-5	TRBV24-1	NA	NA	CATSEPGHGQPQHF	TGTGCCACCAGTGAACCAGGGCATGGTCAGCCCCAGCATTTT
TRBJ2-7	TRBV6-1	TRBD2	NA	CASSESSGGDSSYEQYF	TGTGCCAGCAGTGAATCCAGCGGGGGGGATAGCTCCTACGAGCAGTACTTC
TRBJ2-1	TRBV27	NA	NA	CASTKQGGYNEQFF	TGTGCCAGCACCAAACAGGGGGGGTACAATGAGCAGTTCTTC
TRBJ1-5	TRBV28	NA	NA	CASSHDPGGNQPQHF	TGTGCCAGCAGTCATGACCCGGGGGGCAATCAGCCCCAGCATTTT
TRBJ2-5	TRBV3-1/TRBV3-2	NA	NA	CASSQQSIGVETQYF	TGTGCCAGCAGCCAACAATCGATAGGAGTAGAGACCCAGTACTTC
TRBJ1-1	TRBV30	TRBD1	NA	CAFCQGAGTEAFF	TGTGCCTTTTGCCAGGGGGCGGGCACTGAAGCTTTCTTT
TRBJ1-1	TRBV19	TRBD1	NA	CASSIEGQGRTEAFF	TGTGCCAGTAGTATAGAAGGACAGGGGAGGACTGAAGCTTTCTTT
TRBJ1-1	TRBV4-1	TRBD1	NA	CASSHPSQGAAEAFF	TGCGCCAGCAGCCACCCCTCGCAGGGGGCCGCTGAAGCTTTCTTT
TRBJ1-5	TRBV4-2	NA	NA	CASSQGGLYQPQHF	TGTGCCAGCAGCCAAGGTGGCTTATATCAGCCCCAGCATTTT
TRBJ1-1	TRBV4-3	NA	NA	CASSQDGGEDTEAFF	TGCGCCAGCAGCCAAGATGGGGGGGAGGACACTGAAGCTTTCTTT
TRBJ2-3	TRBV2	NA	NA	CASSILGSDTDTQYF	TGTGCCAGCAGTATACTAGGGAGTGACACAGATACGCAGTATTTT
TRBJ2-5	TRBV7-6	NA	NA	CASSLFHGETQYF	TGTGCCAGCAGCTTATTCCACGGAGAGACCCAGTACTTC
TRBJ1-2	TRBV19	NA	NA	CASSIAISASYTF	TGTGCCAGTAGTATAGCCATAAGCGCGAGCTACACCTTC
TRBJ1-6	TRBV5-8	NA	NA	CASRGRGNSPLHF	TGTGCCAGCAGGGGGCGCGGTAATTCACCCCTCCACTTT
TRBJ1-5	TRBV24-1	TRBD1	NA	CATSEGGQPNQPQHF	TGTGCCACCAGTGAGGGGGGACAGCCCAATCAGCCCCAGCATTTT